These T cell receptor beta chains were read from a single sample in a study of blood T cell repertoires in COVID-19. Assay: immunoSEQ multiplex PCR; the TCRdb copy retains only in-frame clones and omits some. The table has more than 200,000 clones, 80% seen once; the top ten hold around 7%. The sample consisted of PBMCs or T cells enriched from blood (not recorded which). These receptors were collected from a woman aged 40-49 years with acute COVID-19. CDR3s include the opening cysteine and the closing phenylalanine or tryptophan. The order of the fields is J gene, V gene, D gene, clone size, CDR3 protein, CDR3 DNA. D genes are given only for firm matches. Clone size is given for some rows only: seen once, a few or many times, or a class if the clone is expanded.

TRBJ1-4 | TRBV7-9 | TRBD1 | . | CASSSSRTGGEKLFF | TGTGCCAGCAGCTCCTCTCGGACAGGGGGGGAAAAACTGTTTTTT
TRBJ1-6 | TRBV3-1/TRBV3-2 | . | . | CASSPPNAQGSPLHF | TGTGCCAGCAGCCCACCTAACGCCCAGGGCTCACCCCTCCACTTT
TRBJ1-6 | TRBV4-1 | . | . | CASSQEPGIGGMSLHF | TGCGCCAGCAGCCAAGAACCAGGGATTGGTGGTATGTCCCTCCACTTT
TRBJ2-7 | TRBV12-3/TRBV12-4 | . | . | CASSTLPYEQYF | TGTGCCAGCAGTACCCTACCGTACGAGCAGTACTTC
TRBJ2-7 | TRBV27 | TRBD2 | . | CASRGGLYEQYF | TGTGCCTCCCGGGGGGGCCTCTACGAGCAGTACTTC
TRBJ1-4 | TRBV5-1 | . | . | CASSLGPGAEGEKLFF | TGCGCCAGCAGCTTGGGACCGGGAGCCGAGGGGGAAAAACTGTTTTTT
TRBJ1-1 | TRBV29-1 | . | once | CSVDGINTEAFF | TGCAGCGTAGACGGGATAAACACTGAAGCTTTCTTT
TRBJ1-5 | TRBV2 | TRBD1 | . | CASRRQGDQPQHF | TGTGCCAGCAGGAGACAGGGAGATCAGCCCCAGCATTTT
TRBJ2-3 | TRBV19 | TRBD1 | many | CATRDRGTDTQYF | TGTGCCACCCGGGACAGGGGAACAGATACGCAGTATTTT
TRBJ2-1 | TRBV9 | . | medium-sized | CASSVGARNEQFF | TGTGCCAGCAGCGTAGGGGCCCGGAATGAGCAGTTCTTC
TRBJ1-4 | TRBV5-1 | TRBD1 | few | CASSPTGGRNEKLFF | TGCGCCAGCAGCCCTACAGGGGGCCGGAATGAAAAACTGTTTTTT
TRBJ2-2 | TRBV19 | TRBD2 | few | CASREASGGSGELFF | TGTGCCAGTAGGGAGGCTAGCGGGGGTTCCGGGGAGCTGTTTTTT
TRBJ1-1 | TRBV18 | . | . | CASSPFGGADTEAFF | TGTGCCAGCTCACCATTTGGGGGCGCGGACACTGAAGCTTTCTTT
TRBJ1-2 | TRBV24-1 | . | . | CATSDLYREGGRNNYGYTF | TGTGCCACCAGTGATTTGTATAGGGAAGGGGGACGGAATAACTATGGCTACACCTTC
TRBJ1-6 | TRBV2 | . | . | CASTLSGGGNSPLHF | TGTGCCAGCACCCTCAGCGGGGGTGGAAATTCACCCCTCCACTTT
TRBJ2-5 | TRBV6-5 | . | . | CASSYSRAGQETQYF | TGTGCCAGCAGTTACTCGCGGGCGGGACAAGAGACCCAGTACTTC
TRBJ2-1 | TRBV5-6 | . | . | CASSLGILRNNEQFF | TGTGCCAGCAGCTTGGGGATCTTGAGGAACAATGAGCAGTTCTTC
TRBJ2-2 | TRBV14 | . | . | CASSQDGAGANGELFF | TGTGCCAGCAGCCAAGATGGTGCGGGGGCGAACGGGGAGCTGTTTTTT
TRBJ1-2 | TRBV27 | . | . | CASSLGGRPNYGYTF | TGTGCCAGCAGTTTGGGAGGCAGACCTAACTATGGCTACACCTTC
TRBJ1-1 | TRBV5-1 | TRBD1 | . | CASRYDTGTGDAFF | TGCGCCAGCAGATATGACACCGGGACAGGGGACGCTTTCTTT
TRBJ2-1 | TRBV30 | TRBD2 | . | CAWSPTTTSGSDEQFF | TGTGCCTGGAGTCCCACAACGACTAGCGGGAGCGATGAGCAGTTCTTC
TRBJ1-5 | TRBV4-1 | TRBD1 | . | CASRPFFIQGVRGQPQHF | TGCGCCAGCAGGCCCTTCTTTATCCAGGGGGTCCGGGGTCAGCCCCAGCATTTT
TRBJ1-1 | TRBV3-1/TRBV3-2 | TRBD1 | . | CASSQGAQGARRF | TGTGCCAGCAGCCAGGGGGCCCAGGGGGCCAGGCGGTTT
TRBJ2-1 | TRBV27 | TRBD2 | . | CASSLRLAGGPGDEQFF | TGTGCCAGCAGTTTGAGACTAGCGGGAGGGCCCGGCGATGAGCAGTTCTTC
TRBJ2-5 | TRBV7-9 | . | . | CASSLDQGETQYF | TGTGCCAGCAGCTTGGATCAGGGGGAGACCCAGTACTTC
TRBJ1-2 | TRBV27 | . | . | CATSDPALRGYTF | TGTGCCACCAGCGACCCGGCGTTGAGGGGCTACACCTTC
TRBJ1-6 | TRBV15 | . | . | CATSRVMADSPLHF | TGTGCCACCAGCAGAGTTATGGCAGATTCACCCCTCCACTTT